This entry features one TCR beta chain sequence. Its antigen is not identified. The CDR3 length is 15 residues. In germline, CDR1 is SGHRS, CDR2 YFSETQ. Trimming left V 4 bases short and J 4 bases short, with 15 bases between. This sample is drawn from a study of cytomegalovirus exposure and HLA in healthy donors. General study points: Sequence variants that were highly shared formed a cluster that was likely a sequencing artifact.

The PCR had 60 Vbeta and 13 Jbeta primers. The method was immunoSEQ multiplex PCR; TCRdb's version includes in-frame clones alone and lacks a portion of them. The profile shows fewer than 250,000 clones, roughly 80% of them singletons. This receptor was identified in a man aged 35-49 years in good health and CMV-seropositive. The chain couples TRBV5-1 to TRBJ1-3; D may be TRBD1 (5 bases). The sample comprised PBMCs. Here the CDR3 reads CASSPDRGDGNTIYF. The CDR3 nucleotides are TGCGCCAGCAGCCCGGACCGGGGGGACGGAAACACCATATATTTT.